This T cell receptor (beta chain) was sequenced during a study of shared clonotypes between healthy human individuals. The CDR3 spans 13 residues. Germline CDR1 is SGHKS and CDR2 is YYEKEE (reference sequence). The V and J ends lost 3 bases and 5 bases respectively, with 8 bases between them. Caucasian adults living in Nashville, Tennessee, provided all samples. The data were produced by immunoSEQ multiplex PCR, yet TCRdb's version contains in-frame clones alone and is incomplete. The sample carries under 1,100,000 clones, around 76% recorded once. Sequencing input: memory CD4+ T cells sorted from blood. Subset defined: CD45RA-negative fraction. The rearrangement joins TRBV5-5 to TRBJ2-2; no clear D gene. This TCR derives from a man in his late teens or twenties in good health. CDR3 sequence reads: CASSSIGTGELFF. CDR3 coding DNA: TGTGCCAGCAGCTCCATCGGGACCGGGGAGCTGTTTTTT.